These 14 T cell receptor beta chains originate from one sample sequenced in a study of blood T cell repertoires in COVID-19. Data came from immunoSEQ multiplex PCR; TCRdb stores just in-frame clones and leaves some out. Of about 260,000 clones in the sample, roughly 87% were seen once. The sample consisted of peripheral blood. These TCRs come from a woman aged 45 to 65 who had recovered from COVID-19.

The gene calls are TRBV19 and TRBJ2-1, with 10 bases fitting TRBD1. V was clipped by 5 bases and J by 4 bases; unmatched bases: 8. Per germline, CDR1 LNHDA and CDR2 SQIVND (reference sequence). The CDR3 extends over 16 amino acids. This CDR3 reads CASSARGQGFYNEQFF. CDR3 in DNA: TGTGCCAGTAGTGCCCGGGGACAGGGGTTTTACAATGAGCAGTTCTTC.

This chain connects TRBV14 to TRBJ1-1; maybe TRBD1 (6 bases). Deletions cut 2 bases from V and 0 bases from J, with 10 bases between. The CDR3 covers 15 residues. Looked up from germline, CDR1 is SGHDN and CDR2 is FVKESK. The CDR3 DNA reads as TGTGCCAGCAGCCAATTGGGGGCGCTGAACACTGAAGCTTTCTTT. Translating gives CASSQLGALNTEAFF.

The chain recombines TRBV7-8 with TRBJ2-2; 10 nucleotides line up with TRBD2. The CDR3 runs 15 residues. J gave up 5 bases and V 3 bases, and 3 bases lay outside the gene matches. CDR1 and CDR2 from the germline V gene are SGHVS and FQNEAQ. For the CDR3, the DNA is TGTGCCAGCAGCTTTAGTAGCGGGGGGACCGGGGAGCTGTTTTTT. It is translated as CASSFSSGGTGELFF.

The chain recombines TRBV30 with TRBJ2-3; D might be TRBD2 (5 bases). V was shortened by 4 bases and J by 2 bases, with 13 bases between the two germline ends. CDR1 and CDR2 (germline): GTSNPN, SVGIG (reference sequence). The CDR3 loop spans 14 amino acids. Here the CDR3 DNA reads TGTGCCTGGACCCCTAGCCCACACACAGATACGCAGTATTTT. Translation gives CAWTPSPHTDTQYF. Full variable domain (rest looked up from reference TRBV30 and TRBJ2-3): SQTIHQWPATLVQPVGSPLSLECTVEGTSNPNLYWYRQAAGRGLQLLFYSVGIGQISSEVPQNLSASRPQDRQFILSSKKLLLSDSGFYLCAWTPSPHTDTQYFGPGTRLTVL.

The chain joins TRBV27 to TRBJ2-7; D unclear. CDR1 is MNHEY and CDR2 is SMNVEV in the germline V gene (reference sequence). V was trimmed by 3 bases and J by 4 bases, leaving 10 bases between them. The CDR3 length is 13 residues. The CDR3 sequence is CASSFSPGYEQYF. The CDR3 bases are TGTGCCAGCAGTTTTTCCCCCGGGTACGAGCAGTACTTC.

The chain carries TRBV29-1 and TRBJ2-5; D perhaps matches TRBD2 (7 bases). The CDR3 is made up of 14 amino acids. From germline, CDR1 is SQVTM and CDR2 ANQGSEA. Between the trimmed V and J ends, which lost 8 bases and 4 bases, there was a span of 20 bases. Written as DNA, the CDR3 is TGCAGCCTGGGGGGTCCGGGGGGCTCAGAGACCCAGTACTTC. It specifies CSLGGPGGSETQYF.

The table lists this clone with a few counts. The chain recombines TRBV5-1 with TRBJ1-6, with 7 bases aligning to TRBD1. The germline V gene has CDR1 SGHRS and CDR2 YFSETQ. CDR3 length: 14 amino acids. V gave up 4 bases and J gave up 6 bases; unmatched junction bases: 4. The CDR3 is CASSTGQLNSPLHF. For the CDR3, the DNA is TGCGCCAGCAGCACGGGACAGCTTAATTCACCCCTCCACTTT.

The genes are TRBV5-1 and TRBJ2-3, with 10 bases fitting TRBD1. The CDR3 sequence is 15 residues long. The V gene end was trimmed by 2 bases and the J gene end by 5 bases; junction bases not matched to a gene: 5. Looked up from germline, CDR1 is SGHRS and CDR2 is YFSETQ. The CDR3 loop reads CASSFSRTGGDTQYF. In DNA, the CDR3 is TGCGCCAGCAGCTTCTCCCGGACAGGGGGAGATACGCAGTATTTT.

The chain has TRBV28 and TRBJ2-1, with 10 bases identical to TRBD2. Losses at the gene ends were 7 bases for V and 3 bases for J; bases not matched to a gene: 9. The germline CDR1 and CDR2 sequences are MDHEN and SYDVKM. This CDR3 region has 16 residues. CDR3 sequence: CASKIPGLAFYNEQFF. The DNA for the CDR3 is TGTGCCAGCAAGATCCCGGGACTAGCGTTCTACAATGAGCAGTTCTTC.

This clone has just one count. The chain links TRBV10-3 to TRBJ2-5; 7 bases map to TRBD2. Germline V gene data show CDR1 as ENHRY and CDR2 as SYGVKD. J was trimmed by 4 bases and V by 8 bases; bases with no gene match: 4. The CDR3 loop spans 12 amino acids. The CDR3: CAIGGRRETQYF. CDR3 DNA sequence: TGTGCCATCGGCGGGAGACGAGAGACCCAGTACTTC.

The gene calls are TRBV6-2 or TRBV6-3 and TRBJ2-1; 11 bases line up with TRBD2. J was trimmed by 5 bases and V by 2 bases; bases with no gene match: 17. In germline, CDR1 is MNHEY, CDR2 SVGEGT. This CDR3 spans 20 amino acids. The CDR3: CASSYPLRTSGWMGDNEQFF. The DNA for the CDR3 is TGTGCCAGCAGTTACCCCCTGCGGACTAGCGGGTGGATGGGCGACAATGAGCAGTTCTTC.

The chain joins TRBV6-5 to TRBJ1-6; maybe TRBD1 (6 bases). Germline CDR1 reads MNHEY; CDR2 reads SVGAGI. Trimming cost V 9 bases and J 0 bases, with 12 bases left between them. The CDR3 length is 15 residues. The CDR3 DNA reads as TGTGCCAGTACAGGGACCTTCTCCTATAATTCACCCCTCCACTTT. Its translation: CASTGTFSYNSPLHF.

This chain joins TRBV6-4 and TRBJ2-1, with 7 bases aligning to TRBD2. Germline CDR1 is MRHNA and CDR2 is SNTAGT. The CDR3 has 13 residues. Trimming removed 2 bases from V and 12 bases from J; junction bases left unmatched: 7. CDR3 sequence reads: CASSDSLAGLQFF. In DNA, the CDR3 is TGTGCCAGCAGTGACAGTTTAGCGGGTTTGCAGTTCTTC.

V is TRBV7-3 and J is TRBJ1-1, with TRBD1 identical over 8 bases. J lost 10 bases, V lost 5 bases, and 9 bases had no gene match. CDR1 is SGHTA and CDR2 is FQGTGA in the germline V gene. There are 13 residues in the CDR3. CDR3 DNA: TGTGCCAGCAGCCCCGGACAGGGAGGCATAGCTTTCTTT. This encodes CASSPGQGGIAFF.